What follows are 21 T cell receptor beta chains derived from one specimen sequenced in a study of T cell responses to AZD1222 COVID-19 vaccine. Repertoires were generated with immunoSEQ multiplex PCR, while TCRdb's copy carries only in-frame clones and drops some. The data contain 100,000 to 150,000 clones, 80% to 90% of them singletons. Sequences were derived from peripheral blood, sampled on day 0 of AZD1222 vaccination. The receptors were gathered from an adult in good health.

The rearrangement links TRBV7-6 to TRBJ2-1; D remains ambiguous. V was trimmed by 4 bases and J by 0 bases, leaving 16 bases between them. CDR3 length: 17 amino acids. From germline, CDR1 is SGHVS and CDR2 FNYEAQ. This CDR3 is CASSSHPASSSYNEQFF. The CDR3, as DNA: TGTGCCAGCAGCTCCCACCCAGCGTCTAGCTCCTACAATGAGCAGTTCTTC. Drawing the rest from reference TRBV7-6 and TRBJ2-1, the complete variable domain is GAGVSQSPRYKVTKRGQDVALRCDPISGHVSLYWYRQALGQGPEFLTYFNYEAQQDKSGLPNDRFSAERPEGSISTLTIQRTEQRDSAMYRCASSSHPASSSYNEQFFGPGTRLTVL.

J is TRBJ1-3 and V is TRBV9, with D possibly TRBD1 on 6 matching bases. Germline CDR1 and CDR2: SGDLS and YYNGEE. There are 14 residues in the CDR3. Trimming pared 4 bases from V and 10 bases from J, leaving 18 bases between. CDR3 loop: CASSPEDSLITIYF. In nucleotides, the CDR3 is TGTGCCAGCAGCCCCGAGGACAGCTTAATAACCATATATTTT.

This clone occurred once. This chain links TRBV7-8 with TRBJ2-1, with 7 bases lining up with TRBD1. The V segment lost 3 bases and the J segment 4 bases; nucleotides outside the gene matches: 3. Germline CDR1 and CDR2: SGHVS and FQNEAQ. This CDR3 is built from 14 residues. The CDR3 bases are TGTGCCAGCAGCTTTGGGGACAGTTACAATGAGCAGTTCTTC. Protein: CASSFGDSYNEQFF.

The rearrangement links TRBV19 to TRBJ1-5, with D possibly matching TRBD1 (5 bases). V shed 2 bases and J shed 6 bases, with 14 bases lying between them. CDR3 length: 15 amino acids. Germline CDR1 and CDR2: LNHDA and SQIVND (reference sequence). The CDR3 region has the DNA TGTGCCAGTAGTATAAGGCAGGCCCAGGGTCAGCCCCAGCATTTT. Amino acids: CASSIRQAQGQPQHF.

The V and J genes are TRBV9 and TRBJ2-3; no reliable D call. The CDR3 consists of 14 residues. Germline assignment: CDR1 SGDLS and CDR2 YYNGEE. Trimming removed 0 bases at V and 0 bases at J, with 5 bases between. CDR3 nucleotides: TGTGCCAGCAGCGTAGGCGGCAGCACAGATACGCAGTATTTT. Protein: CASSVGGSTDTQYF.

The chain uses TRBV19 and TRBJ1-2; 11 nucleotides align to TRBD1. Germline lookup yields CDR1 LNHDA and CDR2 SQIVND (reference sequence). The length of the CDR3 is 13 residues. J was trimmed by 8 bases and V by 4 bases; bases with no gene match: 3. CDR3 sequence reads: CASSTRTGGGYTF. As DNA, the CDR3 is TGTGCCAGTAGTACTCGGACAGGGGGCGGCTACACCTTC.

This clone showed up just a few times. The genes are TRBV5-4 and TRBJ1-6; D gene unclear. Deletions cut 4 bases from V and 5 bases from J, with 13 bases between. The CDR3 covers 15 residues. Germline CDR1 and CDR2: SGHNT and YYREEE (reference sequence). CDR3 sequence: CASSPSGSDNSPLHF. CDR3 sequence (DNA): TGTGCCAGCAGCCCCAGCGGGAGCGATAATTCACCCCTCCACTTT. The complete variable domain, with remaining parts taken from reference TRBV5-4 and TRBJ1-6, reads ETGVTQSPTHLIKTRGQQVTLRCSSQSGHNTVSWYQQALGQGPQFIFQYYREEENGRGNFPPRFSGLQFPNYSSELNVNALELDDSALYLCASSPSGSDNSPLHFGNGTRLTVT.

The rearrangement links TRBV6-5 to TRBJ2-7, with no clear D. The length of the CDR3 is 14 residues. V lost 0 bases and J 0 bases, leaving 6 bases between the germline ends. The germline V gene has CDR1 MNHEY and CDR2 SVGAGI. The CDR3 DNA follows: TGTGCCAGCAGTTACTCGGGGATCTCCTACGAGCAGTACTTC. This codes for CASSYSGISYEQYF.

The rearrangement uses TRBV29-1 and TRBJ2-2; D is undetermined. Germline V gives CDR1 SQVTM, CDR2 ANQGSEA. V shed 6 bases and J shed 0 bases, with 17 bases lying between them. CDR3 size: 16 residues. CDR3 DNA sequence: TGCAGCGTCGCTACCGTAGGCGGCCCGAACACCGGGGAGCTGTTTTTT. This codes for CSVATVGGPNTGELFF.

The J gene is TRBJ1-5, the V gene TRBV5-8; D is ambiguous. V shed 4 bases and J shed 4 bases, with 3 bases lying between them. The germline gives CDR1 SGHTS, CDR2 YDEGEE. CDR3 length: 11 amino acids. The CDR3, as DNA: TGTGCCAGCAGCCTGAATCAGCCCCAGCATTTT. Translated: CASSLNQPQHF.

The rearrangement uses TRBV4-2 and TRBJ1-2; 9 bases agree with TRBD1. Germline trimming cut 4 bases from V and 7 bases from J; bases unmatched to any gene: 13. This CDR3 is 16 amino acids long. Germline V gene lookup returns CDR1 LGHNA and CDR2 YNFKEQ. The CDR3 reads CASSPLPGQGSFGYTF. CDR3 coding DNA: TGTGCCAGCAGCCCCCTTCCGGGACAGGGATCGTTTGGCTACACCTTC.

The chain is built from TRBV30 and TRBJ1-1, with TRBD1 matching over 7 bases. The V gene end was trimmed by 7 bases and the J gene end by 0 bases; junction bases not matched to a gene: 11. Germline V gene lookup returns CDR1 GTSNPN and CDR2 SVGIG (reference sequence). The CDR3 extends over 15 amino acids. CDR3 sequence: CALTNQGQLNTEAFF. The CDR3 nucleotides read TGTGCCTTGACCAACCAGGGACAGTTGAACACTGAAGCTTTCTTT.

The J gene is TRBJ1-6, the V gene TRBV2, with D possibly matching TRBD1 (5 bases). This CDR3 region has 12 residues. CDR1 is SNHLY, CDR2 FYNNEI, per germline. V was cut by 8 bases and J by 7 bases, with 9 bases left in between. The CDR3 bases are TGTGCCAGCGCAGGGCAGAATTCACCCCTCCACTTT. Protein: CASAGQNSPLHF.

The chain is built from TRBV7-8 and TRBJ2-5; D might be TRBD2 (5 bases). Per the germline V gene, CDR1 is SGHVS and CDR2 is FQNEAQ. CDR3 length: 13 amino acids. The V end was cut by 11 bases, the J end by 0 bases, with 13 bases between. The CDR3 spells CAGSRGNQETQYF. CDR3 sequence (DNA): TGTGCCGGGTCACGAGGGAACCAAGAGACCCAGTACTTC. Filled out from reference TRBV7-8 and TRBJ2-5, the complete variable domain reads GAGVSQSPRYKVAKRGQDVALRCDPISGHVSLFWYQQALGQGPEFLTYFQNEAQLDKSGLPSDRFFAERPEGSVSTLKIQRTQQEDSAVYLCAGSRGNQETQYFGPGTRLLVL.

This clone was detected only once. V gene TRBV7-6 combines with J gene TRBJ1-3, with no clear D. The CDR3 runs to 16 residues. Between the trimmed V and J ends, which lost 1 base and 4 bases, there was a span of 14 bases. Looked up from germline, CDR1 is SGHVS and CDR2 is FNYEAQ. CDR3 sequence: CASSLEVPTFGNTIYF. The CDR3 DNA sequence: TGTGCCAGCAGCTTAGAGGTACCGACGTTCGGAAACACCATATATTTT.

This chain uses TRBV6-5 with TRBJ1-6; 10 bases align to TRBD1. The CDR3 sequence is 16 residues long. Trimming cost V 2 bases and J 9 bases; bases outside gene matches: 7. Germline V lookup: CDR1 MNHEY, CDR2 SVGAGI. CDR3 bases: TGTGCCAGCAGTTACCATGGGCGGGACAGGGGTTCACCCCTCCACTTT. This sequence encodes CASSYHGRDRGSPLHF.

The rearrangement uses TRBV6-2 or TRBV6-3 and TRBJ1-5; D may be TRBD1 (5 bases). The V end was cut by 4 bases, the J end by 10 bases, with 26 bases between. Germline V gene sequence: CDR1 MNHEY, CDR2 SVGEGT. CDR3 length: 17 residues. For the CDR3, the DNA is TGTGCCAGCAGTTCCCCCCGAACTGACGGGGACCGAGGACCCCAGCATTTT. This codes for CASSSPRTDGDRGPQHF.

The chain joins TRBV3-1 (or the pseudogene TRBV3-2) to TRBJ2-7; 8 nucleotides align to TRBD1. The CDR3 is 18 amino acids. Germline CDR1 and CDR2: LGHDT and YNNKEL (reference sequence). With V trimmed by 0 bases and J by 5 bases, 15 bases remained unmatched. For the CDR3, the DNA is TGTGCCAGCAGCCAAGACCTATACGGACAGGGCTTCTGGGACGAGCAGTACTTC. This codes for CASSQDLYGQGFWDEQYF.

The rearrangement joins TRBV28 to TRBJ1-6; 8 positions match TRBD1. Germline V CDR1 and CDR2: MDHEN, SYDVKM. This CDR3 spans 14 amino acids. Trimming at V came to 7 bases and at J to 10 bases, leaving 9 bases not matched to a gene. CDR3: CASNLQGADSPLHF. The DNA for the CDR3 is TGTGCCAGCAATCTCCAGGGGGCAGACTCACCCCTCCACTTT.

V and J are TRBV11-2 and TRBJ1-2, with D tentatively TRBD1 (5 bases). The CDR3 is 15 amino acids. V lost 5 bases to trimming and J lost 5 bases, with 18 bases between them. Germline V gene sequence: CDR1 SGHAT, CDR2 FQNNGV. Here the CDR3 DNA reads TGTGCCAGCAGCCCCCAACAGGCCCATCCATATGGCTACACCTTC. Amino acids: CASSPQQAHPYGYTF.

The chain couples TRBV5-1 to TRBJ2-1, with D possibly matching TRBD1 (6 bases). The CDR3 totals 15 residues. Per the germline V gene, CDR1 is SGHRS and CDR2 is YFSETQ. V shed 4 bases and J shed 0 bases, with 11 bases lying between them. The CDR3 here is CASSGGFFSYNEQFF. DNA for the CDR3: TGCGCCAGCAGCGGGGGCTTTTTCTCCTACAATGAGCAGTTCTTC. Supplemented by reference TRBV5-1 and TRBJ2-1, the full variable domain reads KAGVTQTPRYLIKTRGQQVTLSCSPISGHRSVSWYQQTPGQGLQFLFEYFSETQRNKGNFPGRFSGRQFSNSRSEMNVSTLELGDSALYLCASSGGFFSYNEQFFGPGTRLTVL.